This TCR beta chain was captured in a study of T cell changes during pregnancy in multiple sclerosis. Germline assignment: CDR1 LNHDA and CDR2 SQIVND (reference sequence). Trimming pared 3 bases from V and 8 bases from J, leaving 14 bases between. There are 14 residues in the CDR3. Assay: immunoSEQ multiplex PCR; the TCRdb copy retains only in-frame clones and omits some. Counted here are 13,000 or so clones, roughly 93% occurring once; the ten biggest clones make up 2.8%. The chain is built from TRBV19 and TRBJ2-1; D remains ambiguous. The TCR sequence derives from a female donor in good health, enrolled as a control in a pregnancy study. Sequenced here: peripheral blood, sampled in the second trimester of pregnancy. CDR3: CASSMIFPRDEQFF. The CDR3 DNA sequence: TGTGCCAGTAGTATGATATTCCCCCGGGATGAGCAGTTCTTC.